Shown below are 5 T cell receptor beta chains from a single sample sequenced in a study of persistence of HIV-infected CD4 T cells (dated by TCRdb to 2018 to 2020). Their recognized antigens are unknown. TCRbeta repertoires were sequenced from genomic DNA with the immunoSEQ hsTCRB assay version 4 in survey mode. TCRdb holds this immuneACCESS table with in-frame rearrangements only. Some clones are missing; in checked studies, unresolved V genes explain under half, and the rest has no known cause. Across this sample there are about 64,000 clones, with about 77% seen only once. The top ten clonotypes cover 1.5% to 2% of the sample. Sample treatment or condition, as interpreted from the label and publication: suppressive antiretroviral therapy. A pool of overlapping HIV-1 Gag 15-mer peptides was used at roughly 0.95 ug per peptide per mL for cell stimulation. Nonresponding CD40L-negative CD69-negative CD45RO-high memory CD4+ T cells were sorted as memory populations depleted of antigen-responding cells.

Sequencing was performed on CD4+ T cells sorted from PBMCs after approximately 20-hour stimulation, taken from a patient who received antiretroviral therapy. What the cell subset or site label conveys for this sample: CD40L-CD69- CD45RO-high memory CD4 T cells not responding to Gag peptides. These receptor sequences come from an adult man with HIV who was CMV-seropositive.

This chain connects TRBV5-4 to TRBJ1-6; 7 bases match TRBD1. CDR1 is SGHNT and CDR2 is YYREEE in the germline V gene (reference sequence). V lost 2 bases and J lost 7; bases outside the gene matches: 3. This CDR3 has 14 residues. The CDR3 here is CASSLGQANSPLHF. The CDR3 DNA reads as TGTGCCAGCAGCTTAGGACAGGCCAATTCACCCCTCCACTTT. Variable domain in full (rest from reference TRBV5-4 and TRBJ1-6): ETGVTQSPTHLIKTRGQQVTLRCSSQSGHNTVSWYQQALGQGPQFIFQYYREEENGRGNFPPRFSGLQFPNYSSELNVNALELDDSALYLCASSLGQANSPLHFGNGTRLTVT.

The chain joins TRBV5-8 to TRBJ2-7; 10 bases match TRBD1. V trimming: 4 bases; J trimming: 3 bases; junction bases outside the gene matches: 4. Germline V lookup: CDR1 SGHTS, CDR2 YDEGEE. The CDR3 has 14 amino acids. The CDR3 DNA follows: TGTGCCAGCAGCAGCCGGACAGGGGGCTACGAGCAGTACTTC. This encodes CASSSRTGGYEQYF.

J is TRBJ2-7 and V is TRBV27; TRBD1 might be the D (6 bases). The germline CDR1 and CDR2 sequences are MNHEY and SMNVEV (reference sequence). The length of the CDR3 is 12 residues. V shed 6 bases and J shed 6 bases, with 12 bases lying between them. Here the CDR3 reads CASRGDTTEQYF. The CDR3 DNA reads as TGTGCCAGCAGGGGGGACACTACCGAGCAGTACTTC.

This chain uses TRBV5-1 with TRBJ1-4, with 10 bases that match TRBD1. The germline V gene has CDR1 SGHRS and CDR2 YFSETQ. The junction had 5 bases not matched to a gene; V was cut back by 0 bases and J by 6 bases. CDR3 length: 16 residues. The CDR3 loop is CASSLGTGGSDEKLFF. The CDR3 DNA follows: TGCGCCAGCAGCTTGGGGACAGGGGGTAGCGATGAAAAACTGTTTTTT.

As DNA, the CDR3 is TGTGCCAGCAGTGAATTCGGAGTCCTCACAACAGATACGCAGTATTTT. Translation gives CASSEFGVLTTDTQYF. The chain employs TRBV6-1 and TRBJ2-3; D is unclear. Between the trimmed V and J ends, which lost 2 bases and 3 bases, there was a span of 15 bases. The CDR3 loop spans 16 amino acids. CDR1 is MNHNS and CDR2 is SASEGT in the germline V gene.